The source of this TCR beta chain is a study of blood T cell repertoires in COVID-19. Study processing details: Reference gene primer amplification gave nucleated cell count estimates. The assay was immunoSEQ multiplex PCR, and TCRdb's table has in-frame clones only and misses some. The V and J calls and clone size come from that table; D and trimming were worked out from the DNA. The sample lists 200,000 to 250,000 clones; roughly 80% were seen once. Germline V gene data show CDR1 as SGHTA and CDR2 as FQGNSA. CDR3 length: 13 residues. Trimming stripped 6 bases from V and 5 bases from J, with 13 bases between.

Sequencing input: PBMCs or T cells enriched from blood (not recorded which). The receptor was isolated from a woman in her 50s who had been exposed to COVID-19. The chain joins TRBV7-2 to TRBJ1-2; TRBD1 might be the D (5 bases). The chain's CDR3 is CASSRGGFYGYTF. CDR3 nucleotides: TGTGCCAGCAGTCGCGGGGGGTTTTATGGCTACACCTTC.